Only a few counts were recorded for the clone carrying this TCR beta chain. The target antigen is unknown. Unique molecular identifiers were in the cDNA, with template-switch universal primer binding. TCRdb independently ran MiXCR on the 5' RACE reads; one entry per CDR3 protein. The profile shows approximately 600,000 distinct CDR3 sequences, roughly 6.6% of them singletons. The data are from a study of identical twins. Study results and limitations: Invariant MAIT and iNKT cells may have partly biased zero-insertion analyses. A lower insertion count was a feature of abundant cord blood beta clonotypes, with no such feature in memory repertoires.

Trimming removed 4 bases from V and 4 bases from J; junction bases left unmatched: 5. The germline V gene has CDR1 SNHLY and CDR2 FYNNEI. The CDR3 runs 14 residues. These data also featured in a second study, about yellow fever vaccine responses in identical twins.

The receptor's source is a woman in her late teens or twenties in good health. The V gene is TRBV2, the J gene TRBJ1-2; the match to TRBD1 covers 8 bases. Sequencing was carried out using PBMCs. The CDR3 sequence: CASSATGGIYGYTF. CDR3 nucleotides: TGTGCCAGCAGTGCCACAGGGGGTATCTATGGCTACACCTTC.